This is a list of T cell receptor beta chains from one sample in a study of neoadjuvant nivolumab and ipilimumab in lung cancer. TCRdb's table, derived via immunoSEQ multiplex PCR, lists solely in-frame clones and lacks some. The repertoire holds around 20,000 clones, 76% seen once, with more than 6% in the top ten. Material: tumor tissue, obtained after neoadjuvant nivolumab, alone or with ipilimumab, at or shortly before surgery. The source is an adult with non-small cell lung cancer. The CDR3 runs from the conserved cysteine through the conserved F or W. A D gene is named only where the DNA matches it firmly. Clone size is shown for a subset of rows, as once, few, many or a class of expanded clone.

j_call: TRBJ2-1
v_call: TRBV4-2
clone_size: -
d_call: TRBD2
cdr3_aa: CASSQDGTSNEQFF
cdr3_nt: TGTGCCAGCAGCCAAGATGGGACTAGCAATGAGCAGTTCTTC

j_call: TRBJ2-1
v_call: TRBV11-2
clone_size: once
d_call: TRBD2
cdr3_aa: CASSVTGLAGSEQFF
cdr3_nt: TGTGCCAGCAGCGTTACGGGACTAGCGGGTAGTGAGCAGTTCTTC

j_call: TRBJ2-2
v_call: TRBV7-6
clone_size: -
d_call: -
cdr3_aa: CASSLEGASASGELFF
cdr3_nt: TGTGCCAGCAGCTTAGAGGGGGCTAGCGCAAGCGGGGAGCTGTTTTTT

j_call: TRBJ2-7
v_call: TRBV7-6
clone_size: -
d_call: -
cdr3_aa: CASSLASQSSGSGRYEQYF
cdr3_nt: TGTGCCAGCAGCTTAGCGTCTCAATCGTCCGGGTCCGGTCGCTACGAGCAGTACTTC

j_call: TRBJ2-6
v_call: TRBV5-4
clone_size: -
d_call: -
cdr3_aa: CASSLRRSGANVLTF
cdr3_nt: TGTGCCAGCAGCTTGAGAAGGTCTGGGGCCAACGTCCTGACTTTC

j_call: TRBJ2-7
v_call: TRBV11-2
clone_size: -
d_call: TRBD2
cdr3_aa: CASSTTEGGLAGVREQYF
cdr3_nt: TGTGCCAGCAGCACTACCGAGGGAGGGCTAGCGGGAGTTCGTGAGCAGTACTTC

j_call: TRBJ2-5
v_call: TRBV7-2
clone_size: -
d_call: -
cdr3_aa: CASSLAGSGAQETQYF
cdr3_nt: TGTGCCAGCAGCTTAGCGGGTTCAGGGGCCCAAGAGACCCAGTACTTC

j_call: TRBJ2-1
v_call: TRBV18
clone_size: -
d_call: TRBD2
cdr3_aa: CASSLTSGVYNEQFF
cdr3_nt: TGTGCCAGCTCATTAACTAGCGGGGTATACAATGAGCAGTTCTTC

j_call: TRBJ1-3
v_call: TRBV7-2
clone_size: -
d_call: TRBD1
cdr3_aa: CASSFTGTGAGNTIYF
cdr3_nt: TGTGCCAGCAGCTTTACGGGGACAGGGGCTGGAAACACCATATATTTT

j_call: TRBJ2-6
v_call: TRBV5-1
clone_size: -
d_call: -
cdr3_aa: CASSAKFSGANVLTF
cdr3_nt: TGCGCCAGCAGCGCTAAGTTCTCTGGGGCCAACGTCCTGACTTTC

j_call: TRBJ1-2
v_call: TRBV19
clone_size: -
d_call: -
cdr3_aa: CASRRDSNYGYTF
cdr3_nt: TGTGCCAGTAGGCGTGACAGTAACTATGGCTACACCTTC

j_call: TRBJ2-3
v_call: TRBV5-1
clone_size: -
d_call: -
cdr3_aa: CASSLGGSTDTQYF
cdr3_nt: TGCGCCAGCAGCTTGGGGGGGAGCACAGATACGCAGTATTTT

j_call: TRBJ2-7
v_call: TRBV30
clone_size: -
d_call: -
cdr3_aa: CAWNAARTRGASYEQYF
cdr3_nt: TGTGCCTGGAACGCAGCGAGGACACGGGGGGCGTCCTACGAGCAGTACTTC

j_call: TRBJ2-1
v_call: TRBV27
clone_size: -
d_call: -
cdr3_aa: CASSQRTTDNEQFF
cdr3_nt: TGTGCCAGCAGTCAACGGACTACAGACAATGAGCAGTTCTTC

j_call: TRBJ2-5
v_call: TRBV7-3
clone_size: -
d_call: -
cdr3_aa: CASSPTHSQETQYF
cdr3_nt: TGTGCCAGCAGCCCCACCCACAGCCAAGAGACCCAGTACTTC

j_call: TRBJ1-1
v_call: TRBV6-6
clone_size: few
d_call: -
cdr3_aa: CASRELQAFF
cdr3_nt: TGTGCCAGCCGCGAACTGCAGGCTTTCTTT

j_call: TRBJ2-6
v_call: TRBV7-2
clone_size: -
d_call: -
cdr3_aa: CASSSQHTSGANVLTF
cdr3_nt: TGTGCCAGCAGTTCTCAACACACATCTGGGGCCAACGTCCTGACTTTC

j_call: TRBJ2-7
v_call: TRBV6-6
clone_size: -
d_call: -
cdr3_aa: CASSRDPADEQYF
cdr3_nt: TGTGCCAGCAGTCGGGACCCAGCGGACGAGCAGTACTTC

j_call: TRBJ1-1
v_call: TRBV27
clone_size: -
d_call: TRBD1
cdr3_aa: CASSVGLRQGENTEAFF
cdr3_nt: TGTGCCAGCAGCGTGGGGCTTCGACAGGGGGAGAACACTGAAGCTTTCTTT

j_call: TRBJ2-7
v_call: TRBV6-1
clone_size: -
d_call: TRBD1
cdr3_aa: CASKRTGGNYEQYF
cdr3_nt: TGTGCCAGCAAAAGGACAGGGGGAAACTACGAGCAGTACTTC

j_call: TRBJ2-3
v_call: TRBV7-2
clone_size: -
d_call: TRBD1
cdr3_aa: CASSLRGQPTDTQYF
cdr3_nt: TGTGCCAGCAGCTTACGGGGACAGCCCACAGATACGCAGTATTTT

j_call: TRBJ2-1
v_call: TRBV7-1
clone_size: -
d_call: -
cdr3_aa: CASSLGAREFF
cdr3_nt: TGTGCCAGCAGCTTAGGGGCTAGGGAGTTCTTC

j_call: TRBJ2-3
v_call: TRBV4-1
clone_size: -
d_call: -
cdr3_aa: CASSQDPISAAGRDTQYF
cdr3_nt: TGCGCCAGCAGCCAAGACCCGATTTCAGCGGCCGGGAGAGATACGCAGTATTTT

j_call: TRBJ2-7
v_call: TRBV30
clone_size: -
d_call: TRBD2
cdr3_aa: CAWSVLRRSSGSPEQYF
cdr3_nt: TGTGCCTGGAGTGTACTCAGACGGTCTAGCGGGAGCCCCGAGCAGTACTTC

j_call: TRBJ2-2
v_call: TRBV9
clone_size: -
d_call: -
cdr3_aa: CASSVNGELFF
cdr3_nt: TGTGCCAGCAGCGTGAATGGGGAGCTGTTTTTT

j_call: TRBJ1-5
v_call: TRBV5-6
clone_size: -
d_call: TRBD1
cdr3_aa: CASSTGTGGAQPQHF
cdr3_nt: TGTGCCAGCAGCACCGGGACAGGGGGTGCGCAGCCCCAGCATTTT

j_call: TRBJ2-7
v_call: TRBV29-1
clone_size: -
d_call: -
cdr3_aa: CSVDTETYEQYF
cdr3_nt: TGCAGCGTTGACACGGAAACCTACGAGCAGTACTTC

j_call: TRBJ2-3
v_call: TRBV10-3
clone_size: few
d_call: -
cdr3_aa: CAISITSTDTQYF
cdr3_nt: TGTGCCATCAGCATTACAAGCACAGATACGCAGTATTTT

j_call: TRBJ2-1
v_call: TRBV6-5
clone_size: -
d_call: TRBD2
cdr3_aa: CASSYGLAGLNEQFF
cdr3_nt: TGTGCCAGCAGTTACGGTCTAGCGGGACTCAATGAGCAGTTCTTC

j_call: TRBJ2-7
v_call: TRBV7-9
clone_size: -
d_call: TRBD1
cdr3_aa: CASSFMRQGAHEQYF
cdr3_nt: TGTGCCAGCAGCTTTATGAGACAGGGGGCCCACGAGCAGTACTTC

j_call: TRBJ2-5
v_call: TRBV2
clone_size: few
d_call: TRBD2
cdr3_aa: CASTTSGRAVGFGTQYF
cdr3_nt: TGTGCCAGCACCACTAGCGGGAGGGCTGTCGGATTTGGGACCCAGTACTTC

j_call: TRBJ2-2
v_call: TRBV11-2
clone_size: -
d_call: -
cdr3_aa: CASSSSGTVNTGELFF
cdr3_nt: TGTGCCAGCAGCTCCTCCGGGACGGTTAACACCGGGGAGCTGTTTTTT

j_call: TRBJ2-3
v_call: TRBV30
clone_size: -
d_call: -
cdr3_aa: CAWSGRGPQDTQYF
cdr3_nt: TGTGCCTGGAGTGGGCGGGGACCACAGGATACGCAGTATTTT

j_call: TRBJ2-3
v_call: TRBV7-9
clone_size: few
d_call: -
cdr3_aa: CASSRSGATDTQYF
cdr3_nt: TGTGCCAGCAGCCGCTCGGGGGCCACAGATACGCAGTATTTT

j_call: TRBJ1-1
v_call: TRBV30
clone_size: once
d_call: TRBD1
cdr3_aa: CAFQQGTNTEAFF
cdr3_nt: TGTGCCTTTCAACAGGGGACCAACACTGAAGCTTTCTTT

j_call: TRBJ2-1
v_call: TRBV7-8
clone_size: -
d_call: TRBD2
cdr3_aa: CASSLEYGLANEQFF
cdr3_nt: TGTGCCAGCAGCTTAGAGTATGGACTAGCCAATGAGCAGTTCTTC

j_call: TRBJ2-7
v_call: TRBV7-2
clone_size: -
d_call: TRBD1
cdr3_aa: CASSLAGQGTYEQYF
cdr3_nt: TGTGCCAGCAGCTTAGCGGGACAGGGAACCTACGAGCAGTACTTC

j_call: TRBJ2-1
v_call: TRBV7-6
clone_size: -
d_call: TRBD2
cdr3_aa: CASSWTSGLLGEQFF
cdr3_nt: TGTGCCAGCAGCTGGACTAGCGGCCTTTTAGGTGAGCAGTTCTTC

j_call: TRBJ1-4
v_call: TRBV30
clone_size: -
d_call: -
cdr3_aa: CAWSRWINEKLFF
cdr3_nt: TGTGCCTGGAGTCGGTGGATTAATGAAAAACTGTTTTTT

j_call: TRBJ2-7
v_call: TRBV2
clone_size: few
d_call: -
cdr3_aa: CASSYRAYEQYF
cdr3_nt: TGTGCCAGCAGTTACAGGGCCTACGAGCAGTACTTC

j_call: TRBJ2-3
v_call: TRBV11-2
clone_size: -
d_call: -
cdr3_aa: CASSLVPGATDTQYF
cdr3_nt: TGTGCCAGCAGCTTAGTTCCGGGGGCCACAGATACGCAGTATTTT

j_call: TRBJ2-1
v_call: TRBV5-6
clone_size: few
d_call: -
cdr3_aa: CASTGSYNEQFF
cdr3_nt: TGTGCCAGCACCGGCTCCTACAATGAGCAGTTCTTC

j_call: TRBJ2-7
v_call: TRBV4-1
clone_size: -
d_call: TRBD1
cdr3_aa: CASSQATGLLLYEQYF
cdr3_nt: TGCGCCAGCAGCCAGGCGACAGGGCTTCTACTCTACGAGCAGTACTTC

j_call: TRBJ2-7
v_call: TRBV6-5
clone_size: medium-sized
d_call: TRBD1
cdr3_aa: CASSEQGAWEQYF
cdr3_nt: TGTGCCAGCAGTGAACAGGGGGCATGGGAGCAGTACTTC

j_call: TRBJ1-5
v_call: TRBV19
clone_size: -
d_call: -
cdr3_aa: CATLPGRYGNQPQHF
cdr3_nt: TGTGCCACCCTCCCTGGCAGGTACGGCAATCAGCCCCAGCATTTT

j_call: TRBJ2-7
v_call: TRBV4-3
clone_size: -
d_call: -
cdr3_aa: CASSQDTKRVTYEQYF
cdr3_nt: TGCGCCAGCAGCCAAGACACCAAAAGGGTTACTTACGAGCAGTACTTC

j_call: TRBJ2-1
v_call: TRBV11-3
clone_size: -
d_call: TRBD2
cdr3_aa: CASSLGVGLASGEQFF
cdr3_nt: TGTGCCAGCAGCTTAGGGGTGGGACTAGCATCCGGTGAGCAGTTCTTC

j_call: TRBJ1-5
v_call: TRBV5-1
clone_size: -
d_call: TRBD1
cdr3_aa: CASSLGDRVKHF
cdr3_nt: TGCGCCAGCAGCTTGGGGGACAGGGTGAAGCATTTT

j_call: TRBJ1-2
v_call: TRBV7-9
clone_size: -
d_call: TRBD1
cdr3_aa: CASSSAAGQFFYGYTF
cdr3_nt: TGTGCCAGCAGCTCGGCCGCGGGACAGTTCTTCTATGGCTACACCTTC

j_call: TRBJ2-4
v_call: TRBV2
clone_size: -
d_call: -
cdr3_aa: CASVLLDIQYF
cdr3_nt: TGTGCCAGCGTTCTGCTAGACATTCAGTACTTC

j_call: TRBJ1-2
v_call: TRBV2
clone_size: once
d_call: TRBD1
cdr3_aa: CASRGQGHNGYTF
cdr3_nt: TGTGCCAGCAGGGGACAGGGCCACAATGGCTACACCTTC